The 27 T cell receptor beta chains reported below all come from one sample, sequenced in a study of cytomegalovirus exposure and HLA in healthy donors. The PCR made use of 60 Vbeta and 13 Jbeta primers. Sequencing used immunoSEQ multiplex PCR; TCRdb keeps in-frame clones, though not all of them. The data contain more than 100,000 clones, under 85% of them seen just once; the ten biggest clones take up 3.7%. Material: PBMCs. Source of these receptors: a human donor in good health.

The chain carries TRBV15 and TRBJ2-6; 9 bases agree with TRBD1. CDR1 is LNHNV and CDR2 is YYDKDF in the germline V gene (reference sequence). Unmatched junction bases numbered 1, after V lost 4 bases and J lost 0 bases. The CDR3 is made up of 16 amino acids. The CDR3 here is CATSKDRGSGANVLTF. CDR3 sequence (DNA): TGTGCCACCAGCAAGGACAGGGGCTCTGGGGCCAACGTCCTGACTTTC.

The chain uses TRBV11-1 and TRBJ1-2; D is possibly TRBD1 (5 bases). Trimming removed 10 bases at V and 4 bases at J, with 10 bases between. Germline V CDR1 and CDR2: SGHAT, FQDESV (reference sequence). The CDR3 consists of 11 residues. CDR3 sequence (DNA): TGTGCCATCTCAGGGCGCTATGGCTACACCTTC. This encodes CAISGRYGYTF.

This clone was observed a few times. The chain employs TRBV5-1 and TRBJ1-2, with 9 bases that match TRBD1. With 4 bases clipped from V and 7 bases from J, the junction kept 8 bases outside the gene matches. The germline V gene encodes CDR1 SGHRS and CDR2 YFSETQ. The CDR3 has 14 amino acids. The CDR3 DNA reads as TGCGCCAGCAGCAGGGGACAGGGAAGAAGTGGCTACACCTTC. It encodes CASSRGQGRSGYTF.

This clone has only a few counts. CDR3 sequence (DNA): TGTGCCAGCAGTGAGTTGAGCGCGGGGGTGAGCACAGATACGCAGTATTTT. Residues: CASSELSAGVSTDTQYF. The rearrangement uses TRBV2 and TRBJ2-3; 7 positions match TRBD2. CDR1 is SNHLY and CDR2 is FYNNEI in the germline V gene. Trimming removed 3 bases from V and 0 bases from J; junction bases left unmatched: 9. CDR3 length: 17 amino acids.

The V call is TRBV6-1, the J call TRBJ1-5; tentatively, D is TRBD1 (6 bases). The CDR3 runs 14 residues. Trimming stripped 4 bases from V and 6 bases from J, with 13 bases between. The germline V gene has CDR1 MNHNS and CDR2 SASEGT. CDR3 sequence: CASSARLGAQPQHF. The CDR3 DNA sequence: TGTGCCAGCAGTGCCCGCCTGGGGGCTCAGCCCCAGCATTTT.

V and J are TRBV28 and TRBJ1-2; 7 nucleotides match TRBD1. With V trimmed by 6 bases and J by 0 bases, 16 bases remained unmatched. CDR1 is MDHEN and CDR2 is SYDVKM in the germline V gene. The CDR3 consists of 18 residues. The CDR3 spells CASSPGGSGGWANYGYTF. Written as DNA, the CDR3 is TGTGCCAGCAGCCCGGGGGGGTCAGGGGGGTGGGCTAACTATGGCTACACCTTC.

This clone was found a few times. The V call is TRBV28, the J call TRBJ2-3; D is undetermined. Trimming removed 2 bases from V and 2 bases from J, with 11 bases in between. This CDR3 contains 15 residues. The germline gives CDR1 MDHEN, CDR2 SYDVKM. In DNA form, the CDR3 reads TGTGCCAGCAGTTTACCTAGGCCTCTCACAGATACGCAGTATTTT. It yields the protein CASSLPRPLTDTQYF.

V gene TRBV27 combines with J gene TRBJ2-7, with D perhaps matching TRBD2 (6 bases). The germline V gene has CDR1 MNHEY and CDR2 SMNVEV (reference sequence). CDR3 length: 15 residues. The ends were cut back, 4 bases at V and 6 bases at J, with 19 bases in the middle. The DNA of the CDR3 is TGTGCCAGCAGTTCCCACGAGGGGAGGCTCCCCGAGCAGTACTTC. It encodes CASSSHEGRLPEQYF.

This chain's CDR3 is CASSETSGASSYNEQFF. CDR3 in DNA: TGTGCCAGCAGTGAGACTAGCGGGGCGAGCTCCTACAATGAGCAGTTCTTC. V gene TRBV25-1 combines with J gene TRBJ2-1; 11 bases agree with TRBD2. V was clipped by 3 bases and J by 0 bases; unmatched bases: 4. CDR1 and CDR2 (germline): MGHDK, SYGVNS. The CDR3 is made up of 17 amino acids.

The chain joins TRBV5-6 to TRBJ2-2, with 16 nucleotides matching TRBD2. Unmatched junction bases numbered 9, after V lost 3 bases and J lost 4 bases. The CDR3 sequence is 19 residues long. Germline-derived CDR1 and CDR2 are SGHDT and YYEEEE. In nucleotides, the CDR3 is TGTGCCAGCAGCTGGGGGACTAGCGGGAGGGCCTGGGCCACCGGGGAGCTGTTTTTT. Its translation is CASSWGTSGRAWATGELFF.

The rearrangement links TRBV7-6 to TRBJ1-1; D is possibly TRBD1 (5 bases). V was clipped by 7 bases and J by 8 bases, with 23 bases between them. The germline gives CDR1 SGHVS, CDR2 FNYEAQ. The length of the CDR3 is 15 residues. The CDR3 DNA reads TGTGCCAGCATCCCCGACGGGGGGGAGCCAGCCGAAGCTTTCTTT. Translated, it gives CASIPDGGEPAEAFF.

This clone ranks as medium-sized. The V call is TRBV4-2, the J call TRBJ2-7; 8 positions agree with TRBD1. CDR1 and CDR2 from the germline V gene are LGHNA and YNFKEQ. V was clipped by 0 bases and J by 0 bases; unmatched bases: 1. The CDR3 spans 15 residues. The DNA of the CDR3 is TGTGCCAGCAGCCAAGAAACAGGGGGCTCCTACGAGCAGTACTTC. This codes for CASSQETGGSYEQYF.

The V gene is TRBV6-5, the J gene TRBJ1-1; 8 nucleotides align to TRBD1. The V gene end was trimmed by 5 bases and the J gene end by 2 bases; junction bases not matched to a gene: 7. The germline V gene has CDR1 MNHEY and CDR2 SVGAGI. The CDR3 length is 15 residues. The CDR3 nucleotides read TGTGCCAGCAGTCTCTTGACAGGGGACAACACTGAAGCTTTCTTT. Translated: CASSLLTGDNTEAFF.

The gene calls are TRBV6-1 and TRBJ1-5; no reliable D call. Trimming cost V 4 bases and J 6 bases, with 22 bases left between them. From germline, CDR1 is MNHNS and CDR2 SASEGT. This CDR3 comprises 17 residues. CDR3 protein: CASSAMAAALFAQPQHF. Written as DNA, the CDR3 is TGTGCCAGCAGTGCCATGGCTGCAGCGTTGTTCGCTCAGCCCCAGCATTTT.

This clone occurred once. The V and J genes are TRBV19 and TRBJ2-2; 12 positions match TRBD1. The germline CDR1 and CDR2 sequences are LNHDA and SQIVND (reference sequence). The CDR3 loop spans 17 amino acids. The junction had 7 bases not matched to a gene; V was cut back by 5 bases and J by 3 bases. CDR3 sequence reads: CASSPRGQGADTGELFF. The CDR3 DNA follows: TGTGCCAGTAGTCCGAGGGGACAGGGGGCGGACACCGGGGAGCTGTTTTTT. The full variable domain, completed using reference TRBV19 and TRBJ2-2, is DGGITQSPKYLFRKEGQNVTLSCEQNLNHDAMYWYRQDPGQGLRLIYYSQIVNDFQKGDIAEGYSVSREKKESFPLTVTSAQKNPTAFYLCASSPRGQGADTGELFFGEGSRLTVL.

V and J are TRBV11-3 and TRBJ2-1; 7 positions agree with TRBD2. Germline CDR1 reads SGHNT; CDR2 reads YENEEA. This CDR3 has 16 residues. V trimming: 7 bases; J trimming: 2 bases; junction bases outside the gene matches: 11. CDR3 protein: CASTPGIGRPYNEQFF. As DNA, the CDR3 is TGTGCCAGCACCCCCGGTATCGGGAGGCCCTACAATGAGCAGTTCTTC. Full variable domain (missing parts from reference TRBV11-3 and TRBJ2-1): EAGVVQSPRYKIIEKKQPVAFWCNPISGHNTLYWYLQNLGQGPELLIRYENEEAVDDSQLPKDRFSAERLKGVDSTLKIQPAELGDSAVYLCASTPGIGRPYNEQFFGPGTRLTVL.

DNA for the CDR3: TGTGCCATCAGTGAGTCGATACTGCCAGAGACCCAGTACTTC. Translating it yields CAISESILPETQYF. This chain links TRBV10-3 with TRBJ2-5, with no clear D. Germline V CDR1 and CDR2: ENHRY, SYGVKD. V was cut by 0 bases and J by 4 bases, with 9 bases left in between. This CDR3 has 14 residues.

The genes are TRBV5-1 and TRBJ2-7; 8 nucleotides align to TRBD2. The germline CDR1 and CDR2 sequences are SGHRS and YFSETQ. This CDR3 has 15 residues. V shed 4 bases and J 0 bases; nucleotides not matched to a gene: 6. CDR3 loop: CASSPSGSHSYEQYF. In DNA, the CDR3 is TGCGCCAGCAGCCCCAGCGGGAGCCACTCCTACGAGCAGTACTTC.

This clone was observed a few times. The gene calls are TRBV28 and TRBJ1-4; 11 bases match TRBD1. The CDR3 spans 17 residues. Germline CDR1 reads MDHEN; CDR2 reads SYDVKM. V lost 2 bases and J lost 8; bases outside the gene matches: 10. The CDR3 DNA sequence: TGTGCCAGCAGTTTAGGAGTCGGGACAGGGGGTCAGGAAAAACTGTTTTTT. Translation: CASSLGVGTGGQEKLFF. The variable domain in full, completed from reference TRBV28 and TRBJ1-4, reads DVKVTQSSRYLVKRTGEKVFLECVQDMDHENMFWYRQDPGLGLRLIYFSYDVKMKEKGDIPEGYSVSREKKERFSLILESASTNQTSMYLCASSLGVGTGGQEKLFFGSGTQLSVL.

The chain combines TRBV19 with TRBJ1-5; 7 bases line up with TRBD1. Per germline, CDR1 LNHDA and CDR2 SQIVND (reference sequence). The length of the CDR3 is 12 residues. The J segment lost 5 bases and the V segment lost 5 bases, leaving 0 bases of the junction unmatched. CDR3 DNA sequence: TGTGCCAGTAGTGGACAGGATCAGCCCCAGCATTTT. Amino acids: CASSGQDQPQHF.

This clone was detected only once. The chain couples TRBV27 to TRBJ1-1, with D possibly TRBD1 on 6 matching bases. The CDR3 length is 14 residues. Germline CDR1 and CDR2: MNHEY and SMNVEV (reference sequence). V dropped 1 base and J dropped 5 bases, with 11 bases sitting between them. As DNA, the CDR3 is TGTGCCAGCAGTTTATATACAGGGAAGACTGAAGCTTTCTTT. Its protein is CASSLYTGKTEAFF.

This clone was recorded once. This chain connects TRBV2 to TRBJ2-7; perhaps TRBD2 as D (6 bases). The V gene lost 1 base and the J gene lost 4 bases, with 14 bases spanning the gap. The CDR3 consists of 15 residues. The V gene's germline CDR1 is SNHLY and CDR2 FYNNEI. The CDR3 DNA sequence: TGTGCCAGCAGTGAAGTTTCCGGGGGTGGGTACGAGCAGTACTTC. It yields the protein CASSEVSGGGYEQYF.

V gene TRBV5-1 combines with J gene TRBJ2-5; D call uncertain. Trimming removed 4 bases from V and 10 bases from J, with 20 bases in between. The CDR3 runs 14 residues. Germline V gene lookup returns CDR1 SGHRS and CDR2 YFSETQ. The CDR3 reads CASSPMGQTDIQYF. In DNA, the CDR3 is TGCGCCAGCAGCCCTATGGGTCAAACAGATATCCAGTACTTC. The whole variable domain, filled in from reference TRBV5-1 and TRBJ2-5, reads KAGVTQTPRYLIKTRGQQVTLSCSPISGHRSVSWYQQTPGQGLQFLFEYFSETQRNKGNFPGRFSGRQFSNSRSEMNVSTLELGDSALYLCASSPMGQTDIQYFGPGTRLLVL.

The V and J genes are TRBV4-2 and TRBJ1-4; D may be TRBD1 (6 bases). The ends were cut back, 6 bases at V and 8 bases at J, with 19 bases in the middle. The CDR3 runs 15 residues. Per germline, CDR1 LGHNA and CDR2 YNFKEQ. CDR3 bases: TGTGCCAGCAGGAACCCACAGGGCTGGGAAGAAAAACTGTTTTTT. It encodes CASRNPQGWEEKLFF.

This clone came up a few times. The rearrangement uses TRBV19 and TRBJ1-2, with a possible D match to TRBD1 (6 bases). Germline V gene sequence: CDR1 LNHDA, CDR2 SQIVND (reference sequence). V lost 4 bases and J lost 8, with 17 bases in between. The CDR3 loop spans 14 amino acids. CDR3 DNA sequence: TGTGCCAGTAGTACCGTCACAGGGTCCGCCGGCTACACCTTC. It codes for CASSTVTGSAGYTF.

This clone was picked up one time. This chain joins TRBV30 and TRBJ2-3; TRBD2 matches at 9 bases. V shed 3 bases and J 2 bases; nucleotides not matched to a gene: 6. CDR3 length equals 15 residues. Germline V gene sequence: CDR1 GTSNPN, CDR2 SVGIG (reference sequence). For the CDR3, the DNA is TGTGCCTGGAGCCGCGGGGGGGGGAACACAGATACGCAGTATTTT. It codes for CAWSRGGGNTDTQYF.

The J gene is TRBJ1-5, the V gene TRBV28; D unresolved. The CDR3 contains 13 residues. Germline loops: CDR1 MDHEN, CDR2 SYDVKM. V was shortened by 7 bases and J by 2 bases, with 9 bases between the two germline ends. CDR3 region: CASTLPGNQPQHF. CDR3 DNA sequence: TGTGCCAGCACCCTCCCGGGCAATCAGCCCCAGCATTTT.